This entry lists 8 T cell receptor beta chains sequenced from one sample in a study of blood T cell repertoires in COVID-19. TCRdb's copy holds only in-frame clones and misses some; the assay was immunoSEQ multiplex PCR. The sample has under 85,000 clones, around 83% seen once; the top ten hold roughly 5.3%. The sample comprised peripheral blood. The receptor source for this set is a man aged 50 to 60 with active COVID-19.

In this sample, this clone turned up a few times. V gene TRBV7-8 combines with J gene TRBJ2-7, with 8 bases fitting TRBD1. The CDR3 is 15 amino acids. V lost 8 bases to trimming and J lost 6 bases; unmatched junction nucleotides: 15. Germline V lookup: CDR1 SGHVS, CDR2 FQNEAQ. The DNA of the CDR3 is TGTGCCAGCCGCGCCAGCCGGGACAGGTCTGCCGAGCAGTACTTC. Protein product: CASRASRDRSAEQYF.

The chain links TRBV7-9 to TRBJ1-6; 9 bases fit TRBD1. Trimming took 5 bases from V and 9 from J; bases not matched to a gene: 5. This CDR3 region has 14 residues. Germline loops: CDR1 SEHNR, CDR2 FQNEAQ (reference sequence). CDR3 nucleotide sequence: TGTGCCAGCAGCCCGGGACAGGGAAGTTCACCCCTCCACTTT. Amino acid sequence: CASSPGQGSSPLHF.

This clone was recorded a few times. The genes are TRBV7-9 and TRBJ1-5; D might be TRBD1 (6 bases). The length of the CDR3 is 17 residues. Between the trimmed V and J ends, which lost 9 bases and 2 bases, there was a span of 23 bases. Germline V gene lookup returns CDR1 SEHNR and CDR2 FQNEAQ (reference sequence). The CDR3 spells CASSGPSQGRGNQPQHF. In nucleotides, the CDR3 is TGTGCCAGTTCCGGCCCCTCACAGGGACGAGGCAATCAGCCCCAGCATTTT. Supplemented by reference TRBV7-9 and TRBJ1-5, the full variable domain reads DTGVSQNPRHKITKRGQNVTFRCDPISEHNRLYWYRQTLGQGPEFLTYFQNEAQLEKSRLLSDRFSAERPKGSFSTLEIQRTEQGDSAMYLCASSGPSQGRGNQPQHFGDGTRLSIL.

The V call is TRBV7-9, the J call TRBJ1-4; weak D call: TRBD1 (5 bases). The length of the CDR3 is 15 residues. CDR1 is SEHNR, CDR2 FQNEAQ, per germline (reference sequence). V was clipped by 4 bases and J by 4 bases, with 13 bases between them. Written as DNA, the CDR3 is TGTGCCAGCAGCTCCCCCACGGGGGTTAATGAAAAACTGTTTTTT. This codes for CASSSPTGVNEKLFF.

The chain uses TRBV19 and TRBJ2-7; TRBD2 matches 7 bases. The CDR3 contains 12 residues. V shed 10 bases, J shed 5 bases, and the junction held 8 bases outside the gene matches. The germline V gene has CDR1 LNHDA and CDR2 SQIVND (reference sequence). The CDR3 bases are TGTGCCACCTCGACTAGCAACAACGAGCAGTACTTC. Amino acid sequence: CATSTSNNEQYF.

The rearrangement joins TRBV6-5 to TRBJ1-5; the D gene is possibly TRBD1 (6 bases). Trimming took 7 bases from V and 9 from J, leaving 16 bases between them. This CDR3 spans 13 amino acids. Germline V gene sequence: CDR1 MNHEY, CDR2 SVGAGI. The CDR3 DNA reads TGTGCCAGCAATTTAGGGGGGGCTTGGCCCCAGCATTTT. Translation gives CASNLGGAWPQHF.

The chain couples TRBV25-1 to TRBJ2-7; no clear D. With 8 bases removed from V and 0 bases from J, the gap between germline ends came to 11 bases. The CDR3 totals 13 residues. Germline CDR1 reads MGHDK; CDR2 reads SYGVNS. CDR3 region: CASSTQVSYEQYF. DNA for the CDR3: TGTGCCAGCTCCACCCAGGTCTCCTACGAGCAGTACTTC.

The chain joins TRBV2 to TRBJ2-7; no definite D call. The CDR3 is 14 residues long. Germline-derived CDR1 and CDR2 are SNHLY and FYNNEI. The V and J ends lost 4 bases and 6 bases respectively, with 16 bases between them. The CDR3 spells CASSVVVVTGEQYF. Here the CDR3 DNA reads TGTGCCAGCAGTGTCGTGGTCGTAACCGGCGAGCAGTACTTC.